This T cell receptor (beta chain) was recovered during a study of T cell repertoires in cytomegalovirus infection (dated by TCRdb to between 2017 and 2020). Study-wide context: The HLA type of each donor mattered for the analysis, because public TCR beta signatures pointed to carriage of CMV infection along with the matching HLA type. Points the paper makes about the study in general: In both this cohort and an independent cohort of several hundred donors, the cumulative frequency of public TCR beta family members distinguished carriers of CMV infection plus the relevant HLA type. The ex vivo response was dominated by HLA-C-restricted CMV-specific TCR beta clonotypes, which also provided the single most frequent clonotype in two of eight donors.

This clonotype was recorded at least ten times. It lacks a known antigen. No much larger clone exists at a distance of one base, and base qualities are not known. Measured from the cysteine to the phenylalanine, the CDR3 is 13 residues long. Kept here is only the CDR3 DNA, which spans 39 bases and is read in frame from base 1. CDR1 and CDR2 are drawn from the germline V gene: ENHRY, SYGVKD. V lost 4 bases and J lost 5 bases; the stretch between them is 10 bases long. Sequencing used an Illumina HiSeq 1500. Using fastp at Q25 and MiXCR, TCRdb reprocessed the public reads and kept productive beta chains. Each CDR3 protein gets just one entry, which takes the most common genes and DNA from the rows behind it. The sample yields 150,000 or so distinct CDR3 sequences; 5.5% to 8% were counted once. The top ten constitute around 17% of the sample.

The source of this sequence is a human donor in good health (CMV status not recorded). Some clones in this sample may be carry-over from other donors' samples. The V and J segments used are TRBV10-3 and TRBJ2-3; a tentative D match to TRBD2 spans 6 bases. The sample comprised PBMCs. The nucleotide sequence reads TGTGCCATCAGTGGGGAGGCACAAGATACGCAGTATTTT. This is translated as CAISGEAQDTQYF.